These T cell receptor beta chains were read from a single sample in a study of cytomegalovirus exposure and HLA in healthy donors. Here immunoSEQ multiplex PCR was the method, and the copy in TCRdb shows in-frame clones only, minus some. The table has 200,000 or so clones, roughly 83% seen once. The specimen sequenced was PBMCs. These receptors all come from a woman between 18 and 30 years old in good health and CMV-seronegative. CDR3s include the opening cysteine and the closing phenylalanine or tryptophan. The D gene is left open where the match is weak. Some rows have no size entry. The others give once, few or many, or a class for an expanded clone.

v_gene	abundance	d_gene	j_gene	CDR3aa	CDR3nt
TRBV6-4	few	-	TRBJ2-1	CATRGQPGIGEQFF	TGTGCCACGCGGGGACAGCCGGGGATAGGTGAGCAGTTCTTC
TRBV5-1	-	TRBD1	TRBJ1-1	CASSPDRGGEAFF	TGCGCCAGCAGCCCCGACAGGGGAGGTGAAGCTTTCTTT
TRBV5-1	-	TRBD2	TRBJ2-5	CASSSSPEAGEETQYF	TGCGCCAGCAGCTCGTCCCCAGAAGCGGGAGAAGAGACCCAGTACTTC
TRBV4-2	-	-	TRBJ2-7	CASSQGAGRYEQYF	TGTGCCAGCAGCCAAGGGGCGGGGAGATACGAGCAGTACTTC
TRBV5-1	-	TRBD2	TRBJ2-7	CASSWGGLADSYEQYF	TGCGCCAGCAGCTGGGGGGGACTAGCGGACTCCTACGAGCAGTACTTC
TRBV4-1	-	-	TRBJ1-3	CASSQQPYSGNTIYF	TGCGCCAGCAGCCAACAGCCTTACTCTGGAAACACCATATATTTT
TRBV7-2	-	TRBD1	TRBJ2-7	CASSPGGAMSHEQYF	TGTGCCAGCAGCCCAGGGGGAGCGATGTCCCACGAGCAGTACTTC
TRBV18	-	-	TRBJ2-7	CASSPDTYEQYF	TGTGCCAGCTCACCGGACACCTACGAGCAGTACTTC
TRBV30	once	-	TRBJ1-1	CAWSVGLRNTEAFF	TGTGCCTGGAGTGTCGGGCTTCGAAACACTGAAGCTTTCTTT
TRBV4-1	-	TRBD2	TRBJ2-7	CASSRIGLAANRFEQYF	TGCGCCAGCAGCCGAATAGGACTAGCGGCAAACCGGTTCGAGCAGTACTTC
TRBV7-2	-	-	TRBJ2-1	CASSFRAGTRIYNEQFF	TGTGCCAGCAGCTTCAGAGCCGGGACTCGAATCTACAATGAGCAGTTCTTC
TRBV2	-	-	TRBJ2-1	CASRGLPREINEQFF	TGTGCCAGCAGGGGACTCCCTCGGGAGATTAATGAGCAGTTCTTC
TRBV5-1	-	-	TRBJ2-3	CASAREADTQYF	TGCGCCAGCGCGCGGGAAGCAGATACGCAGTATTTT
TRBV7-3	-	-	TRBJ2-2	CASSPHHGGSGELFF	TGTGCCAGCAGCCCCCACCACGGAGGGTCCGGGGAGCTGTTTTTT
TRBV2	-	-	TRBJ2-1	CASSALWTAQNQEQFF	TGTGCCAGCAGTGCCCTATGGACCGCCCAAAACCAAGAGCAGTTCTTC
TRBV7-2	once	-	TRBJ1-1	CASSLERLNTEAFF	TGTGCCAGCAGCTTAGAACGGTTGAACACTGAAGCTTTCTTT
TRBV5-1	-	-	TRBJ2-6	CASTLDGANVLTF	TGCGCCAGCACCCTTGATGGGGCCAACGTCCTGACTTTC
TRBV30	-	-	TRBJ1-2	CAWSPGEAGTFYGYTF	TGTGCCTGGAGCCCAGGGGAGGCCGGTACCTTTTATGGCTACACCTTC
TRBV5-4	many	-	TRBJ2-1	CASSLELQTYNEQFF	TGTGCCAGCAGCTTGGAGCTTCAAACCTACAATGAGCAGTTCTTC
TRBV7-3	-	-	TRBJ1-2	CASSLIGFYGYTF	TGTGCCAGCAGCTTAATAGGGTTCTATGGCTACACCTTC
TRBV9	-	-	TRBJ2-6	CASSVGVSGANVLTF	TGTGCCAGCAGCGTAGGGGTTTCTGGGGCCAACGTCCTGACTTTC
TRBV5-1	-	-	TRBJ1-1	CASSLGKTALNTEAFF	TGCGCCAGCAGCTTGGGAAAAACAGCACTGAACACTGAAGCTTTCTTT
TRBV9	-	-	TRBJ2-6	CASSVQGSGANVLTF	TGTGCCAGCAGCGTACAGGGTAGTGGGGCCAACGTCCTGACTTTC
TRBV9	-	TRBD2	TRBJ2-3	CASSVGFAGGPTDTQYF	TGTGCCAGCAGCGTAGGATTCGCGGGGGGGCCCACAGATACGCAGTATTTT
TRBV2	-	-	TRBJ1-2	CASSEMGEGYTF	TGTGCCAGCAGTGAAATGGGGGAAGGCTACACCTTC
TRBV9	-	-	TRBJ1-2	CASSGSRVGYTF	TGTGCCAGCAGCGGATCCAGGGTTGGCTACACCTTC
TRBV5-1	-	-	TRBJ1-4	CASSLATGGDEKLFF	TGCGCCAGCAGCTTGGCCACCGGGGGCGACGAAAAACTGTTTTTT
TRBV6-5	-	TRBD1	TRBJ1-2	CASRGPTGVYGYTF	TGTGCCAGCAGGGGCCCGACAGGGGTTTATGGCTACACCTTC
TRBV29-1	-	-	TRBJ2-7	CSVATASYEQYF	TGCAGCGTTGCAACAGCTTCCTACGAGCAGTACTTC
TRBV28	few	TRBD1	TRBJ1-2	CASHPTGDYGYTF	TGTGCCAGTCACCCAACAGGGGATTATGGCTACACCTTC
TRBV4-2	-	TRBD2	TRBJ2-1	CASSHAIGGGANNEQFF	TGTGCCAGCAGCCATGCAATCGGCGGGGGGGCCAACAATGAGCAGTTCTTC
TRBV5-1	-	-	TRBJ1-2	CASSLELNYGYTF	TGCGCCAGCAGCTTGGAACTAAACTATGGCTACACCTTC
TRBV5-1	-	-	TRBJ2-7	CASSSGRAPGEQYF	TGCGCCAGCAGCTCGGGGCGGGCGCCGGGGGAGCAGTACTTC
TRBV10-1	many	TRBD1	TRBJ1-1	CASSESGTGGRGAFF	TGCGCCAGCAGTGAGTCCGGGACAGGGGGACGTGGGGCTTTCTTT
TRBV29-1	-	-	TRBJ1-5	CSGAPGRKEGNQPQHF	TGCAGCGGTGCCCCGGGACGTAAAGAGGGCAATCAGCCCCAGCATTTT
TRBV7-3	once	TRBD2	TRBJ2-5	CASSLRFLWEGLGETQYF	TGTGCCAGCAGCTTAAGGTTCCTGTGGGAGGGCCTTGGAGAGACCCAGTACTTC
TRBV6-5	-	-	TRBJ1-6	CASSYSAGLGRF	TGTGCCAGCAGTTACTCGGCGGGGCTCGGCCGCTTT
TRBV27	-	-	TRBJ2-7	CASSLFSGELPYEQYF	TGTGCCAGCAGTTTATTCAGTGGAGAGTTGCCCTACGAGCAGTACTTC
TRBV5-1	-	-	TRBJ1-6	CASSLGDGNSPLHF	TGCGCCAGCAGCTTGGGGGACGGGAATTCACCCCTCCACTTT
TRBV5-6	-	-	TRBJ1-1	CASSYNLGTEAFF	TGTGCCAGCAGCTACAACCTAGGTACTGAAGCTTTCTTT